Below, 27 T cell receptor beta chains from the same sample are listed, as sequenced in a study of metastatic and nonmetastatic thyroid tumors. Prior to thyroid surgery, none of the patients had received any treatment. TCRdb re-clonotyped the PCR reads via MiXCR. Of approximately 84,000 clones detected, 14% to 15% appear once; the ten largest clones hold around 3.3%. The sequencing input was blood. These receptors all stem from a female donor with papillary thyroid cancer or a benign thyroid nodule (not recorded which). Some clones in this sample may be carry-over from other donors' samples.

There are many counts of this clone. This chain connects TRBV6-1 to TRBJ1-1, with D uncertain. Germline V gives CDR1 MNHNS, CDR2 SASEGT. This CDR3 is built from 12 residues. V lost 1 base and J lost 10, with 10 bases in between. The CDR3 DNA reads as TGTGCCAGCAGTGAAGTGGTCATCCGAGCTTTCTTT. It codes for CASSEVVIRAFF.

As concerns this clone: This may be a read error: a much more frequent sequence differs by one nucleotide. V and J are TRBV5-1 and TRBJ2-5, with D perhaps matching TRBD1 or TRBD2 (6 bases each). CDR1 is SGHRS, CDR2 YFSETQ, per germline. The V and J ends lost 0 bases and 8 bases respectively, with 23 bases between them. This CDR3 is built from 17 residues. CDR3 residues: CASSLAGDRTRWDTQYF. The CDR3 DNA reads as TGCGCCAGCAGCTTGGCGGGAGACAGGACCCGTTGGGACACCCAGTACTTC.

This clone showed up many times. The chain joins TRBV15 to TRBJ1-3, with a possible D match to TRBD1 (5 bases). CDR1 is LNHNV, CDR2 YYDKDF, per germline (reference sequence). V lost 4 bases, J lost 0 bases, and 10 bases lay in between. The CDR3 extends over 15 amino acids. CDR3 region: CATSTGKSSGNTIYF. DNA for the CDR3: TGTGCCACCAGCACAGGGAAAAGCTCTGGAAACACCATATATTTT.

This clone has at least ten counts. V gene TRBV12-3 or TRBV12-4 combines with J gene TRBJ2-1; D remains ambiguous. This CDR3 contains 13 residues. V was shortened by 5 bases and J by 4 bases, with 9 bases between the two germline ends. The CDR3 loop reads CASSPPGYNEQFF. The CDR3 DNA sequence: TGTGCCAGCAGTCCCCCTGGGTACAATGAGCAGTTCTTC.

The sample holds many counts of this clone. This chain links TRBV4-1 with TRBJ2-7; either TRBD1 or TRBD2 may supply D (8 bases each). The CDR3 extends over 16 amino acids. Trimming left V 2 bases short and J 0 bases short, with 14 bases between. CDR1 and CDR2 (germline): MGHRA, YSYEKL. The DNA for the CDR3 is TGCGCCAGCAGCCAACGGGAGGGACAGGTCTCCTACGAGCAGTACTTC. The encoded protein is CASSQREGQVSYEQYF.

This clone was observed a handful of times. The conserved final phenylalanine or tryptophan is absent from the CDR3, which likely points to a read error. The chain combines TRBV2 with TRBJ1-6, with D possibly matching TRBD1 (6 bases). Germline CDR1 SNHLY, CDR2 FYNNEI. This CDR3 is built from 13 residues. This CDR3 is CAISTGYNSPLHL. The CDR3 bases are TGTGCCATCAGTACAGGGTATAATTCACCCCTCCACCTT.

This clone was observed a handful of times. This chain links TRBV5-4 with TRBJ2-3, with 7 bases lining up with TRBD2. CDR3 length equals 15 residues. Germline lookup yields CDR1 SGHNT and CDR2 YYREEE (reference sequence). After removal of 2 bases from V and 0 bases from J, the junction contained 3 bases not matched to a gene. The CDR3 sequence is CASSFSGISTDTQYF. The CDR3 coding sequence is TGTGCCAGCAGCTTCAGCGGGATAAGCACAGATACGCAGTATTTT.

The sample holds a few counts of this clone. This may be a read error, as it is one base from a much larger clone. The chain links TRBV29-1 to TRBJ2-5; D is tentatively TRBD1 or TRBD2 (6 bases each). Germline CDR1 SQVTM, CDR2 ANQGSEA. The CDR3 consists of 13 residues. CDR3 loop: CSVAGALQETQCF. DNA for the CDR3: TGCAGCGTTGCGGGGGCACTTCAAGAGACCCAGTGCTTC.

This clone has a handful of counts. One base away lies a much larger clone, so this may be a sequencing read error. The genes are TRBV7-9 and TRBJ2-5; 10 bases map to TRBD1. The CDR3 consists of 16 residues. CDR1 is SEHNR and CDR2 is FQNEAQ in the germline V gene (reference sequence). In nucleotides, the CDR3 is TGTGCCAACAGCTTAGAGGGGACAGGGGTAGCGAAGACCCAGTACTTC. This translates into CANSLEGTGVAKTQYF.

Ten or more counts support this clone. This chain links TRBV19 with TRBJ1-1; D remains ambiguous. Germline V lookup: CDR1 LNHDA, CDR2 SQIVND (reference sequence). The V end was cut by 6 bases, the J end by 7 bases, with 12 bases between. This CDR3 spans 12 amino acids. The CDR3 loop is CASRAGIGEAFF. The CDR3 region has the DNA TGTGCCAGTAGGGCAGGAATTGGTGAAGCTTTCTTT.

Many counts were recorded for this clone. The J gene is TRBJ2-1, the V gene TRBV20-1; 11 positions match TRBD2. J gave up 7 bases and V 3 bases, and 17 bases lay outside the gene matches. The germline gives CDR1 DFQATT, CDR2 SNEGSKA (reference sequence). The CDR3 is 18 residues long. CDR3 residues: CSARAGLAGGPGENEQFF. CDR3 in DNA: TGCAGTGCTAGGGCGGGCCTAGCGGGGGGCCCGGGCGAGAATGAGCAGTTCTTC.

For this clone: One base away lies a much larger clone, so this may be a sequencing read error. The chain employs TRBV20-1 and TRBJ2-3; D is possibly TRBD1 (6 bases). Trimming left V 1 base short and J 6 bases short, with 14 bases between. The CDR3 is made up of 14 amino acids. The germline CDR1 and CDR2 sequences are DFQATT and SNEGSKA (reference sequence). This chain's CDR3 is CSARASHQGDTQYF. CDR3 sequence (DNA): TGCAGTGCTAGAGCGTCCCACCAGGGGGATACGCAGTATTTT.

This clone was seen at least ten times. V usage is TRBV28 and J usage is TRBJ2-3; 8 bases align to TRBD1. Per the germline V gene, CDR1 is MDHEN and CDR2 is SYDVKM. After removal of 8 bases from V and 1 base from J, the junction contained 5 bases not matched to a gene. This CDR3 comprises 14 residues. The chain's CDR3 is CASLGTGRTDTQYF. The DNA of the CDR3 is TGTGCCAGCTTGGGGACAGGCCGCACAGATACGCAGTATTTT.

As for this clone: One junction end does not reproduce the germline sequence, and a read error may be involved. V is TRBV9 and J is TRBJ1-5; D gene uncertain. Germline V CDR1 and CDR2: SGDLS, YYNGEE. This CDR3 has 14 residues. The CDR3 loop reads CASSLAGSNQPKHF. The CDR3 DNA follows: TGTGCCAGCAGTTTAGCCGGGTCTAATCAGCCCAAGCATTTT.

This clone was detected many times. This sequence joins TRBV5-1 and TRBJ1-1; unclear D gene. The CDR3 totals 14 residues. Looked up from germline, CDR1 is SGHRS and CDR2 is YFSETQ. V was pared by 4 bases and J by 4 bases, with 14 bases between. The CDR3 DNA reads TGCGCCAGCAGCCCCCGGGGAGCCTCCACTGAAGCTTTCTTT. Its protein is CASSPRGASTEAFF.

This clone was observed a few times. The V call is TRBV19, the J call TRBJ2-5, with TRBD2 identical over 8 bases. The CDR3 is made up of 13 amino acids. Germline trimming cut 3 bases from V and 9 bases from J; bases unmatched to any gene: 6. Germline V gives CDR1 LNHDA, CDR2 SQIVND (reference sequence). Written as DNA, the CDR3 is TGTGCCAGTAGTATTCTCGGGGGGGGGGCCCAGTACTTC. Its protein product is CASSILGGGAQYF.

The V gene is TRBV11-2, the J gene TRBJ2-2; possible D gene TRBD2, 6 bases. V lost 0 bases to trimming and J lost 7 bases, with 21 bases between them. CDR3 size: 18 residues. Germline V gene lookup returns CDR1 SGHAT and CDR2 FQNNGV. CDR3: CASSLDGGTRKSIGELFF. CDR3 nucleotide sequence: TGTGCCAGCAGCTTAGATGGGGGGACCAGAAAGAGCATCGGGGAGCTGTTTTTT.

This clone was recorded at least ten times. The V and J genes are TRBV5-1 and TRBJ1-5; the D gene is possibly TRBD1 (6 bases). The CDR3 totals 15 residues. V lost 0 bases to trimming and J lost 7 bases, with 14 bases between them. CDR1 is SGHRS, CDR2 YFSETQ, per germline. CDR3 DNA: TGCGCCAGCAGCTTGGAGGGGGGAAGGGGACAGCCCCAGCATTTT. As protein: CASSLEGGRGQPQHF.

Ten or more counts support this clone. This may stem from a read error, because a much larger clone lies one nucleotide away. This sequence joins TRBV12-3 or TRBV12-4 and TRBJ1-6; no clear D gene. This CDR3 region has 13 residues. The CDR3 region is CASSQDVNSPPHF. The CDR3 DNA reads as TGTGCCAGCAGCCAGGACGTTAATTCACCCCCCCACTTT.

Of note for this clone: At one boundary the junction diverges from the germline segment, which might be a read error. The chain is built from TRBV7-9 and TRBJ2-5, with D perhaps TRBD1 or TRBD2 (6 bases each). This CDR3 has 17 amino acids. From germline, CDR1 is SEHNR and CDR2 FQNEAQ (reference sequence). CDR3 nucleotides: TGTGCCAGCATCTTATGGAACTGGGGGGCCGGACGAGAGACCCAGTACTTC. Translated: CASILWNWGAGRETQYF. Complete variable domain (other parts from reference TRBV7-9 and TRBJ2-5): DTGVSQNPRHKITKRGQNVTFRCDPISEHNRLYWYRQTLGQGPEFLTYFQNEAQLEKSRLLSDRFSAERPKGSFSTLEIQRTEQGDSAMYLCASILWNWGAGRETQYFGPGTRLLVL.

This clone was picked up many times. The chain combines TRBV6-5 with TRBJ1-6; D possibly corresponds to TRBD1 (5 bases). This CDR3 contains 18 residues. Trimming pared 7 bases from V and 0 bases from J, leaving 19 bases between. Germline-derived CDR1 and CDR2 are MNHEY and SVGAGI. CDR3 nucleotide sequence: TGTGCCAGCACACTCCTTCTACCAGGGAGCTCCTATAATTCACCCCTCCACTTT. Translating gives CASTLLLPGSSYNSPLHF.

Comments on this clone: One end of the junction fails to match germline, which may point to a read error. This sequence joins TRBV5-1 and TRBJ2-5; D perhaps matches TRBD2 (6 bases). The CDR3 extends over 15 amino acids. CDR1 is SGHRS, CDR2 YFSETQ, per germline. CDR3: CASSLTGVVKETQYF. In DNA form, the CDR3 reads TGTGCCAGCAGCTTGACGGGGGTCGTCAAAGAGACCCAGTACTTC.

There are many counts of this clone. The gene calls are TRBV5-1 and TRBJ1-2, with 10 bases identical to TRBD1. This CDR3 comprises 13 residues. From germline, CDR1 is SGHRS and CDR2 YFSETQ. J was trimmed by 7 bases and V by 4 bases; bases with no gene match: 4. This CDR3 reads CASSAGQGSGYTF. The CDR3 DNA sequence: TGCGCCAGCAGCGCGGGACAGGGGAGTGGCTACACCTTC. Combining the CDR3 with reference TRBV5-1 and TRBJ1-2 gives the whole variable domain KAGVTQTPRYLIKTRGQQVTLSCSPISGHRSVSWYQQTPGQGLQFLFEYFSETQRNKGNFPGRFSGRQFSNSRSEMNVSTLELGDSALYLCASSAGQGSGYTFGSGTRLTVV.

This clone was counted a few times. The chain is built from TRBV19 and TRBJ1-5; D is perhaps TRBD1 (5 bases). Per germline, CDR1 LNHDA and CDR2 SQIVND (reference sequence). V lost 4 bases and J lost 7, with 20 bases in between. The CDR3 totals 16 residues. CDR3 region: CASSTRQGLWWQPQHF. For the CDR3, the DNA is TGTGCCAGTAGTACCCGGCAGGGTCTATGGTGGCAGCCCCAGCATTTT. Supplemented by reference TRBV19 and TRBJ1-5, the full variable domain reads DGGITQSPKYLFRKEGQNVTLSCEQNLNHDAMYWYRQDPGQGLRLIYYSQIVNDFQKGDIAEGYSVSREKKESFPLTVTSAQKNPTAFYLCASSTRQGLWWQPQHFGDGTRLSIL.

This chain uses TRBV9 with TRBJ2-1, with 11 bases aligning to TRBD2. With V trimmed by 3 bases and J by 2 bases, 10 bases remained unmatched. The CDR3 is 18 amino acids. CDR1 is SGDLS, CDR2 YYNGEE, per germline. The CDR3 sequence is CASSEGTSGVLAYNEQFF. CDR3 in DNA: TGTGCCAGCAGCGAAGGGACTAGCGGTGTACTAGCCTACAATGAGCAGTTCTTC.

The genes are TRBV4-1 and TRBJ1-5; possibly TRBD1 for D (6 bases). Looked up from germline, CDR1 is MGHRA and CDR2 is YSYEKL. Trimming removed 1 base from V and 3 bases from J, with 13 bases in between. The CDR3 is 16 residues long. The CDR3 region has the DNA TGCGCCAGCAGCCAAGGAGGTACAGGGCCCAATCAGCCCCAGCATTTT. Amino acid sequence: CASSQGGTGPNQPQHF.

At least ten counts were recorded for this clone. This rearrangement joins TRBV5-1 to TRBJ1-2; D gene ambiguous. Per germline, CDR1 SGHRS and CDR2 YFSETQ. This CDR3 spans 17 amino acids. V lost 4 bases and J lost 4, with 23 bases in between. CDR3 sequence reads: CASSPRPSDTMAYGYTF. The CDR3 DNA reads as TGCGCCAGCAGCCCCCGCCCCTCCGACACTATGGCCTATGGCTACACCTTC.